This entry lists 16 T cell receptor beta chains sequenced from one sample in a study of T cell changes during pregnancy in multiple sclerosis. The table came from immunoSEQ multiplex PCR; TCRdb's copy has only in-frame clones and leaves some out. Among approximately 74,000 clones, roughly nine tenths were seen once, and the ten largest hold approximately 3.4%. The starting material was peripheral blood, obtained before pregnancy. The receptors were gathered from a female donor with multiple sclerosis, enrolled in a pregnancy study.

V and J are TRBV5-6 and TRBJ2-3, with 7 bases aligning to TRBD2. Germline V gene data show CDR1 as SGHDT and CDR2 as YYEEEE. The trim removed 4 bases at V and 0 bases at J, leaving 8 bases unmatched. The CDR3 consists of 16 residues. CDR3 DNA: TGTGCCAGCAGCCCCCCGGACGGGGGGAGCACAGATACGCAGTATTTT. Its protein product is CASSPPDGGSTDTQYF.

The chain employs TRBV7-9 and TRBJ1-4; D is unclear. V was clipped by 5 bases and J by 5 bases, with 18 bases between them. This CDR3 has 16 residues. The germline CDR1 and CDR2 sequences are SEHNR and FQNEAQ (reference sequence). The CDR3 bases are TGTGCCAGCAGCCATAGGATCCGGGGATTCAATGAAAAACTGTTTTTT. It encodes CASSHRIRGFNEKLFF.

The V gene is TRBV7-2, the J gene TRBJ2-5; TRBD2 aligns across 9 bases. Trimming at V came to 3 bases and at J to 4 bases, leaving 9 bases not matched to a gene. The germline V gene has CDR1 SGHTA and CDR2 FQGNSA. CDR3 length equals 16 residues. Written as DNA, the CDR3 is TGTGCCAGCAGCTTCGCGAGCGGGGGGTGGGGAGAGACCCAGTACTTC. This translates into CASSFASGGWGETQYF.

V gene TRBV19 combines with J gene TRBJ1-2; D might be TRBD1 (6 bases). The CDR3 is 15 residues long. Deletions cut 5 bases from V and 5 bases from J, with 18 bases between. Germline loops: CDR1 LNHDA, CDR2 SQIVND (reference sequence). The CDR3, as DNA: TGTGCCAGTAGTCCTTCGGACAGATCCGGTTATGGCTACACCTTC. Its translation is CASSPSDRSGYGYTF.

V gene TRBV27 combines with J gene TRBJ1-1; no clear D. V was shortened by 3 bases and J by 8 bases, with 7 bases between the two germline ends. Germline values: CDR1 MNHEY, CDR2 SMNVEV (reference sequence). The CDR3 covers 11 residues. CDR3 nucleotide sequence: TGTGCCAGCAGTTTTGGCGGCGAAGCTTTCTTT. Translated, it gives CASSFGGEAFF.

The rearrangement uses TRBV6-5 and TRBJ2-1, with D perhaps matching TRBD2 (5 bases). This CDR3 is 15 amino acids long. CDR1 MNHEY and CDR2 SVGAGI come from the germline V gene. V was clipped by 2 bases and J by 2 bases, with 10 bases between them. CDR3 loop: CASSYHRGAYNEQFF. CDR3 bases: TGTGCCAGCAGTTACCACCGGGGTGCCTACAATGAGCAGTTCTTC.

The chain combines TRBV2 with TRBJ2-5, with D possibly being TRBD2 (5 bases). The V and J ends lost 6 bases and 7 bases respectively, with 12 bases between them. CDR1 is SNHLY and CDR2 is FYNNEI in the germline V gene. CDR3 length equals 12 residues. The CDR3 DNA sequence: TGTGCCAGCAGAGACAACGGAGGGACCCAGTACTTC. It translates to CASRDNGGTQYF.

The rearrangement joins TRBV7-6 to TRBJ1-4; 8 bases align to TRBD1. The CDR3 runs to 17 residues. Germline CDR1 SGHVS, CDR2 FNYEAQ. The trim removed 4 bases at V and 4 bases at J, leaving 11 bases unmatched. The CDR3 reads CASSYGTGVLYNEKLFF. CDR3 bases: TGTGCCAGCAGCTACGGGACAGGAGTGCTCTATAATGAAAAACTGTTTTTT.

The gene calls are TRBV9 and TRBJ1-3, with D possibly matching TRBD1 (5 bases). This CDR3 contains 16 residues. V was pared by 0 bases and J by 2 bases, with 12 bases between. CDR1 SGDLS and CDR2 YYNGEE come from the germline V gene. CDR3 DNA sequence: TGTGCCAGCAGCGTAGAGGAGGGGACGGCTGGAAACACCATATATTTT. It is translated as CASSVEEGTAGNTIYF. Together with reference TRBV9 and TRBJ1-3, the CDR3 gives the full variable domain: DSGVTQTPKHLITATGQRVTLRCSPRSGDLSVYWYQQSLDQGLQFLIQYYNGEERAKGNILERFSAQQFPDLHSELNLSSLELGDSALYFCASSVEEGTAGNTIYFGEGSWLTVV.

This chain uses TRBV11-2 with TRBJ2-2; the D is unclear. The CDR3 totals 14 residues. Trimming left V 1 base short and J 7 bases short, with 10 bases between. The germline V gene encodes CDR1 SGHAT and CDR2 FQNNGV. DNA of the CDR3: TGTGCCAGCAGCTTAGGATTCGCCGGCGGGGAGCTGTTTTTT. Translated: CASSLGFAGGELFF.

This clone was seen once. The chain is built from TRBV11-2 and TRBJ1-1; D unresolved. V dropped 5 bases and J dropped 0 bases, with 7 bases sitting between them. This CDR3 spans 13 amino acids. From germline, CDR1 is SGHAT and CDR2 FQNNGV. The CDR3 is CASSPVLNTEAFF. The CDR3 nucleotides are TGTGCCAGCAGCCCGGTCCTGAACACTGAAGCTTTCTTT.

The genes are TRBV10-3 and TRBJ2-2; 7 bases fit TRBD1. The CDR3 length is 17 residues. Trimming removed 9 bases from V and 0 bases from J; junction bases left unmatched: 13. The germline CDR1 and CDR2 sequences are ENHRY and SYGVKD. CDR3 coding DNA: TGTGCCATAAAACGGGACAGCTTAATCGCGAACACCGGGGAGCTGTTTTTT. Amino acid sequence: CAIKRDSLIANTGELFF.

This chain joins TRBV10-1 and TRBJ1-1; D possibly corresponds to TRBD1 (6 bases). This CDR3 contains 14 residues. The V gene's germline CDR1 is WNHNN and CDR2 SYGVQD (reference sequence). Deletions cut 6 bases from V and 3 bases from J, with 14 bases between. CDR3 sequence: CASRANREDTEAFF. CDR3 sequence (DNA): TGCGCCAGCAGAGCAAACAGGGAAGACACTGAAGCTTTCTTT.

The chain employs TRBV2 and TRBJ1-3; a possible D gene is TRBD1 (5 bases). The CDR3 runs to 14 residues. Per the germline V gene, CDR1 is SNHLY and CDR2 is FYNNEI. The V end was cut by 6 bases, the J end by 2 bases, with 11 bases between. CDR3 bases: TGTGCCAGCAGACTCTCGGGGGCTGGAAACACCATATATTTT. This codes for CASRLSGAGNTIYF. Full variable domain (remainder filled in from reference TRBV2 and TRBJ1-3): EPEVTQTPSHQVTQMGQEVILRCVPISNHLYFYWYRQILGQKVEFLVSFYNNEISEKSEIFDDQFSVERPDGSNFTLKIRSTKLEDSAMYFCASRLSGAGNTIYFGEGSWLTVV.

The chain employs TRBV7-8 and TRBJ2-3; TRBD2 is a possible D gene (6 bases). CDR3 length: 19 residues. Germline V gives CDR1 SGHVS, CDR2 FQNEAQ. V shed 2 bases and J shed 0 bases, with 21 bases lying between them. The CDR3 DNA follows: TGTGCCAGCAGCTTACCCATAACTTTTAGCGGAAGAAGCACAGATACGCAGTATTTT. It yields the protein CASSLPITFSGRSTDTQYF. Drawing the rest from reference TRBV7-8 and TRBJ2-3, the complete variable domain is GAGVSQSPRYKVAKRGQDVALRCDPISGHVSLFWYQQALGQGPEFLTYFQNEAQLDKSGLPSDRFFAERPEGSVSTLKIQRTQQEDSAVYLCASSLPITFSGRSTDTQYFGPGTRLTVL.

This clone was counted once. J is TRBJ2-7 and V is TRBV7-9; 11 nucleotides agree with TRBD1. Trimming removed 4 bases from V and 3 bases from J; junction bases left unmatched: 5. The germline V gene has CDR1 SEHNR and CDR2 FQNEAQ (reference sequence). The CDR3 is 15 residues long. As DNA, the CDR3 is TGTGCCAGCAGCTCCCCGGACAGGGGGCACTACGAGCAGTACTTC. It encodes CASSSPDRGHYEQYF. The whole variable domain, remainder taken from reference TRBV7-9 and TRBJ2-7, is DTGVSQNPRHKITKRGQNVTFRCDPISEHNRLYWYRQTLGQGPEFLTYFQNEAQLEKSRLLSDRFSAERPKGSFSTLEIQRTEQGDSAMYLCASSSPDRGHYEQYFGPGTRLTVT.